This T cell receptor beta chain was profiled in a study of blood T cells in healthy people across ages. PCR was performed a second time for roughly 7 to 12 cycles using a sample-barcoded 5' primer and a J-beta primer mix. TCRdb passed the 5' RACE reads through MiXCR, listing each CDR3 protein once. Among 850,000 to 1,000,000 distinct CDR3 sequences listed, around 48% were seen once. The sequenced material came from blood. The clonotype comes from a man between 25 and 39 years old in good health.

The CDR3 reads CASSSRGQLNTEAFF. Written as DNA, the CDR3 is TGTGCCAGCAGTTCTAGGGGACAGTTGAACACTGAAGCTTTCTTT. V gene TRBV12-3 or TRBV12-4 combines with J gene TRBJ1-1, with 7 bases aligning to TRBD1. Trimming cost V 4 bases and J 0 bases; bases outside gene matches: 5. The CDR3 length is 15 residues.